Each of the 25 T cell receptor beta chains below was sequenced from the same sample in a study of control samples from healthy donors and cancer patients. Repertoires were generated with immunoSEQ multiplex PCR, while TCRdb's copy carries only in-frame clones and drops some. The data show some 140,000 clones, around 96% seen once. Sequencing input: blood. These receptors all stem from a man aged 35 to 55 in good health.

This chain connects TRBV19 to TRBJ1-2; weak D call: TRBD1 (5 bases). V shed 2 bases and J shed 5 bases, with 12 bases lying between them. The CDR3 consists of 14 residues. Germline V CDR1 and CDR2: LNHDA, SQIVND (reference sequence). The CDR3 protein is CASSIRPGSYGYTF. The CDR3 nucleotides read TGTGCCAGTAGTATACGTCCAGGGTCATATGGCTACACCTTC.

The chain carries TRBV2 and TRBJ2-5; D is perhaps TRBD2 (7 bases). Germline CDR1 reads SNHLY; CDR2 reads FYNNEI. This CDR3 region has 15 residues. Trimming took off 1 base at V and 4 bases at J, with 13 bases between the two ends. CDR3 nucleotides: TGTGCCAGCAGTGAAGACGCGGGGGCGGTAGAGACCCAGTACTTC. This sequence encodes CASSEDAGAVETQYF.

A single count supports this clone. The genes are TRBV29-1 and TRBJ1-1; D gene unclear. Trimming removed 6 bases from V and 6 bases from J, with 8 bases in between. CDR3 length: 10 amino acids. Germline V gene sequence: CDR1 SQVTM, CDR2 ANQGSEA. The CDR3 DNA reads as TGCAGCGTCCGCGCCGCTGAAGCTTTCTTT. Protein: CSVRAAEAFF.

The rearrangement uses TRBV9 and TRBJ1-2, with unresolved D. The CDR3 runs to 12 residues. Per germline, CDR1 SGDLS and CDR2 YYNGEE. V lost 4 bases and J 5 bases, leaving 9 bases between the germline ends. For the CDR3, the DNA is TGTGCCAGCAGCCAACAGCTGTATGGCTACACCTTC. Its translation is CASSQQLYGYTF.

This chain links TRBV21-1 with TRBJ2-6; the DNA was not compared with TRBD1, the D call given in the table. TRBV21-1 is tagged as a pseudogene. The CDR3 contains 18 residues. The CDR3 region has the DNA TGTGCCAGCGCGAAAAAGGGGACACCTCTATCTGGGGCCAACGTCCTGACTTTC. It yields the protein CASAKKGTPLSGANVLTF.

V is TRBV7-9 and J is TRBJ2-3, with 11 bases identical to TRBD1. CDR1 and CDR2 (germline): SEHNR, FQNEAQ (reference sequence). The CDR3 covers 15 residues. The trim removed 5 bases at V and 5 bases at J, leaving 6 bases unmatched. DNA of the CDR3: TGTGCCAGCAGCCCAGGACAGGGGGCAGAAGATACGCAGTATTTT. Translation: CASSPGQGAEDTQYF.

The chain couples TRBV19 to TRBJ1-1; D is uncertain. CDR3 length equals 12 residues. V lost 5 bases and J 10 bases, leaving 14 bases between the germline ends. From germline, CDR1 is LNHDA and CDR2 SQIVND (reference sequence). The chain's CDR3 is CASSPDGPIAFF. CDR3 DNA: TGTGCCAGTAGTCCGGACGGCCCCATAGCTTTCTTT.

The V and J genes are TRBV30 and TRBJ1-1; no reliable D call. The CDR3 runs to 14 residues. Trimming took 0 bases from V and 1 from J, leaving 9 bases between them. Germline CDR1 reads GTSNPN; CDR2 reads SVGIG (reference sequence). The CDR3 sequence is CAWSVRAGNTEAFF. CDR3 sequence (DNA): TGTGCCTGGAGTGTTCGGGCGGGGAACACTGAAGCTTTCTTT.

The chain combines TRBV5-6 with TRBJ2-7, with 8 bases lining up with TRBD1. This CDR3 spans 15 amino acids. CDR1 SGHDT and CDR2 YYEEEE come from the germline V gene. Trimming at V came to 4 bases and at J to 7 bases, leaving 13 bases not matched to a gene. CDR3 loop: CASSRKVQGAEEQYF. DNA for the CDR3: TGTGCCAGCAGCCGGAAGGTCCAGGGGGCTGAGGAGCAGTACTTC.

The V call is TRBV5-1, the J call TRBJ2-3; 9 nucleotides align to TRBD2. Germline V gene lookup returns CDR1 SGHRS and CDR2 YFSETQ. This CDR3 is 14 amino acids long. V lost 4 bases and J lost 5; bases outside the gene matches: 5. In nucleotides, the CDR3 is TGCGCCAGCAGCGGCGGGGGGGCAGGAGATACGCAGTATTTT. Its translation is CASSGGGAGDTQYF.

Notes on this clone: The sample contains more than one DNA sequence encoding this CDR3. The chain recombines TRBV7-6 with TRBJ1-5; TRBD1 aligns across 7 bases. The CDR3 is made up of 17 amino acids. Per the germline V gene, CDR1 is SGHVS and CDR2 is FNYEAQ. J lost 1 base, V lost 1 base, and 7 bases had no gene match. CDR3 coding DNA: TGTGCCAGCAGCTTAGGGGAGGGGGCGGGGAGCAATCAGCCCCAGCATTTT. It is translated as CASSLGEGAGSNQPQHF.

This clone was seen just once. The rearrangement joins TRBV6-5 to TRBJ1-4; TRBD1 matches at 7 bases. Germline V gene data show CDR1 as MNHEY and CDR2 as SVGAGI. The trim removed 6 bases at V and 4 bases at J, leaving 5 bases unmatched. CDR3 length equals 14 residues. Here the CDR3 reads CASSRGQNNEKLFF. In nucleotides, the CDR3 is TGTGCCAGCAGCAGGGGACAGAATAATGAAAAACTGTTTTTT.

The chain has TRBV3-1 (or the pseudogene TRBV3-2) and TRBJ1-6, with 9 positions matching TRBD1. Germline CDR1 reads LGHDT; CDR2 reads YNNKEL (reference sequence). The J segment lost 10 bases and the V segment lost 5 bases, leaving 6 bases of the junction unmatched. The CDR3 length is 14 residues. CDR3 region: CASSYRGQKSPLHF. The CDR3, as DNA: TGTGCCAGCAGCTACAGGGGGCAGAAATCACCCCTCCACTTT.

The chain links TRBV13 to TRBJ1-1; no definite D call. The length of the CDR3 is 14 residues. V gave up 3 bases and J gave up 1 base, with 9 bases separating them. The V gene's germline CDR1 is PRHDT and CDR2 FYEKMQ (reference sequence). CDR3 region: CASSLVSANTEAFF. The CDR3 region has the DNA TGTGCCAGCAGCTTGGTGAGCGCGAACACTGAAGCTTTCTTT.

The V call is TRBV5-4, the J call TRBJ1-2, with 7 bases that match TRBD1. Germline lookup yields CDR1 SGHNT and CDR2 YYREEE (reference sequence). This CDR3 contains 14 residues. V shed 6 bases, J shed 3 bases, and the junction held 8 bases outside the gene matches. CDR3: CASTRQGVDYGYTF. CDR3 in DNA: TGTGCCAGCACCCGACAGGGCGTTGACTATGGCTACACCTTC.

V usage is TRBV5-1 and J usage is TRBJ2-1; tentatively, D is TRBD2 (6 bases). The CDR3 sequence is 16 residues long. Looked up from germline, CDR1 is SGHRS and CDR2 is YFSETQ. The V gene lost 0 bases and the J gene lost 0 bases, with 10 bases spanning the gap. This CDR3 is CASSLEFGGSYNEQFF. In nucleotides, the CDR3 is TGCGCCAGCAGCTTGGAGTTCGGGGGCTCCTACAATGAGCAGTTCTTC.

The CDR3 reads CASGGGGSEAFF. In nucleotides, the CDR3 is TGTGCCAGTGGGGGTGGTGGGTCTGAAGCTTTCTTT. The chain has TRBV7-9 and TRBJ1-1, with a weak D call TRBD1 (5 bases). CDR1 and CDR2 (germline): SEHNR, FQNEAQ (reference sequence). CDR3 length equals 12 residues. V lost 9 bases, J lost 6 bases, and 14 bases lay in between. The full variable domain, its missing parts supplied by reference TRBV7-9 and TRBJ1-1, is DTGVSQNPRHKITKRGQNVTFRCDPISEHNRLYWYRQTLGQGPEFLTYFQNEAQLEKSRLLSDRFSAERPKGSFSTLEIQRTEQGDSAMYLCASGGGGSEAFFGQGTRLTVV.

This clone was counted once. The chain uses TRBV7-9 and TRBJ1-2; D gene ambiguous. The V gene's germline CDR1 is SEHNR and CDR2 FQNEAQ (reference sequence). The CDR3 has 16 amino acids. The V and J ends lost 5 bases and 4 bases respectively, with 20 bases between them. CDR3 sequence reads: CASSPTMATPVYGYTF. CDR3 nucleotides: TGTGCCAGCAGCCCCACTATGGCTACACCCGTCTATGGCTACACCTTC.

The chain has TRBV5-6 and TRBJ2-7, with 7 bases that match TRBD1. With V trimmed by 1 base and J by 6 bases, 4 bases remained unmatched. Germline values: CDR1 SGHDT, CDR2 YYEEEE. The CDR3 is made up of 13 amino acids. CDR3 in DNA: TGTGCCAGCAGCTTGCAGGACAGGCTCGAGCAGTACTTC. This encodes CASSLQDRLEQYF. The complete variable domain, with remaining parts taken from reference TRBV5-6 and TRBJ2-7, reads DAGVTQSPTHLIKTRGQQVTLRCSPKSGHDTVSWYQQALGQGPQFIFQYYEEEERQRGNFPDRFSGHQFPNYSSELNVNALLLGDSALYLCASSLQDRLEQYFGPGTRLTVT.

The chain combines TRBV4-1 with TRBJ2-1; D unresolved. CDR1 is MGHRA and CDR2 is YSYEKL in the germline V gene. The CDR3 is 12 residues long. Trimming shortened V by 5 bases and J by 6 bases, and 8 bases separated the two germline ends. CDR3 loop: CASSISLNEQFF. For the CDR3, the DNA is TGCGCCAGCAGCATTTCCCTCAATGAGCAGTTCTTC.

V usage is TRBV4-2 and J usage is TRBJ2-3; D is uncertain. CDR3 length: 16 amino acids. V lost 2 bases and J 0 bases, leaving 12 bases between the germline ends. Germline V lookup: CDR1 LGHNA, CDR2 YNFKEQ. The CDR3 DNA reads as TGTGCCAGCAGCCAAATGGGGTTGGGTAGCACAGATACGCAGTATTTT. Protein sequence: CASSQMGLGSTDTQYF.

This CDR3 is CASKTGGSAANEKLFF. The CDR3 nucleotides read TGTGCCAGCAAGACAGGGGGGTCCGCGGCTAATGAAAAACTGTTTTTT. The chain links TRBV28 to TRBJ1-4; 9 bases fit TRBD1. CDR3 length equals 16 residues. V lost 7 bases to trimming and J lost 3 bases; unmatched junction nucleotides: 9. Germline assignment: CDR1 MDHEN and CDR2 SYDVKM.

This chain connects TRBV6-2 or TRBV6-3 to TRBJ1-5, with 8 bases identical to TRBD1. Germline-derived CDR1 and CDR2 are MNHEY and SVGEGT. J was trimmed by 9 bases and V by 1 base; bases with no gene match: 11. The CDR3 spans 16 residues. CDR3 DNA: TGTGCCAGCAGTTACTACATCCAGGGGGCCCTGAGGCCCCAGCATTTT. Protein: CASSYYIQGALRPQHF.

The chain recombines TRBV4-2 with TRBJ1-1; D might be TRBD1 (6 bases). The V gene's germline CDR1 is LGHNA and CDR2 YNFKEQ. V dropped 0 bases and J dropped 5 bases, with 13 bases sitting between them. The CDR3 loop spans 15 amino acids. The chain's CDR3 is CASSQDPGARTEAFF. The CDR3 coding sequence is TGTGCCAGCAGCCAAGATCCGGGGGCACGGACTGAAGCTTTCTTT.

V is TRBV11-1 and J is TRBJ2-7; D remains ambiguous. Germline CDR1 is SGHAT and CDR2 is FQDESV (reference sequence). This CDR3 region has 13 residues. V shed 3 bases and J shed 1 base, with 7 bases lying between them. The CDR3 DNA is TGTGCCAGCAGCTTTGGTAGTTCCTACGAGCAGTACTTC. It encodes CASSFGSSYEQYF.